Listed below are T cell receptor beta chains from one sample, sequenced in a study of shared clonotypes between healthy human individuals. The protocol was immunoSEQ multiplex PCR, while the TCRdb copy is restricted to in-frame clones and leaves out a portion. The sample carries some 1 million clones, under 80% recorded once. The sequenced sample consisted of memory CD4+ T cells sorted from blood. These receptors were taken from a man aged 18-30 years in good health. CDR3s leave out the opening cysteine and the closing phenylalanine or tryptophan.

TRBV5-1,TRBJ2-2,ASNLLTGPLNTGELF
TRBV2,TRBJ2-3,ASSFSGGTDTQY
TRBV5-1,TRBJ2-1,ASSLVLSSFDEQF
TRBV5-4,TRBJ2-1,ASSPRGEGRNEQF
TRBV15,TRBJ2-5,ATSRPDRERKTQY
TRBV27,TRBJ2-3,ASSPGRGISTDTQY
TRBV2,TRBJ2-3,ASSEGRGRTDTQY
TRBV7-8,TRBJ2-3,ASSPQGPGGQY
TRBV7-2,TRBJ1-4,ASSLEGRSIEKLF
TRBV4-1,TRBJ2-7,ATSRSTSGDYEQY
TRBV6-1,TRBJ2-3,ASSEEIAGVRTDTQY
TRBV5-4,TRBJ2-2,ATRGERAGELF
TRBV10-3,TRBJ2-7,AIKATAGNSYEQY
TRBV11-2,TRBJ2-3,ASSLESGLITDTQY
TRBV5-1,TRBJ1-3,ASSVTGDSGNTIY
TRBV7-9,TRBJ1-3,ASSTGPSSGNTIY
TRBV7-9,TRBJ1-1,GAAGKNTEAF
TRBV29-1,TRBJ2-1,SVVRGGSYNEQF
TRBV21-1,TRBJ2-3,ASSAILIVTPPADTQY
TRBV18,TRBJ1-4,ASSPSRQGSEKLF
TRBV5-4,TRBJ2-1,ASSRDRGGEQF
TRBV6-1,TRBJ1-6,ASNLLKFH
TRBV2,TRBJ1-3,ASRGGNSGNTIY
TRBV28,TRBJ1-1,ASSFRLNTEAF
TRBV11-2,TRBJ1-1,ASSSGRNTEAF
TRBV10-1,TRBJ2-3,ASSDLGLAGVTDTQY
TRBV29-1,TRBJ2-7,SVAKNFGDRASYEQY
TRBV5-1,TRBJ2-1,ASSWGHRLGGNEQF
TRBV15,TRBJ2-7,ATSRDGTGASYEQY
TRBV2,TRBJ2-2,ASAPSGGAFGELF
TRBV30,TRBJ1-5,AWSGQWGGNNQPQH
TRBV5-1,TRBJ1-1,ASSDRGSNTEAF
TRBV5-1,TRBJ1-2,ASSLEGAPYGYT
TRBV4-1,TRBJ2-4,ASSQPGSAKNIQY
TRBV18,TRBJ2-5,ASSPPSGAQY
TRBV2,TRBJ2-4,ASSPTSGSNIQY